This TCR beta chain was captured in a study of blood T cell repertoires in COVID-19. Study-level background: Nucleic acid was either cDNA or gDNA, and it came from T cells, B-cell-depleted T cells, or PBMCs.

The repertoire was sequenced with immunoSEQ multiplex PCR; TCRdb's copy has only in-frame clones and lacks some. The table has 290,000 or so clones, approximately 90% seen once. The CDR3 has 13 amino acids. The junction had 2 bases not matched to a gene; V was cut back by 2 bases and J by 5 bases. Germline values: CDR1 SGHDT, CDR2 YYEEEE. This sequence was found in a woman younger than 45 with COVID-19, enrolled during active disease. The sample was peripheral blood. This chain joins TRBV5-6 and TRBJ2-5; 8 bases are a match to TRBD1. CDR3 nucleotides: TGTGCCAGCAGCTTAACAGGGGGGGAGACCCAGTACTTC. Its protein is CASSLTGGETQYF.